Frequency places the clone carrying this T cell receptor (beta chain) as medium-sized. Antigen: not known. This entry belongs to a study of T cell clusters in autoimmune cytopenias. TRB was amplified by touch-down multiplex PCR, primer pools A and B combined. For each CDR3 protein, TCRdb gives one entry from its re-call of the multiplex PCR reads, without DNA. This table lists 1,500 or so distinct CDR3 sequences. Germline loops: CDR1 GTSNPN, CDR2 SVGIG (reference sequence). The CDR3 is 15 residues long. Each sample's input was around 270 ng genomic DNA, 30,000 to 45,000 genome equivalents. Study-wide points: Clustering suggested that physiological T cell clusters were missing in primary autoimmune cytopenia patients. No cluster-lack signature appeared between secondary cytopenia and chronic lymphocytic leukemia patients, apparently due to lymphoma masking. TRB repertoire shifts in secondary cytopenia and chronic lymphocytic leukemia mostly reflected lymphoma, not autoimmunity. The T cell clusters came from computational analysis alone and lack functional validation.

Sequencing was carried out using peripheral blood. The genes are TRBV30 and TRBJ2-7; checking the TCRdb D call of TRBD1 is not possible without DNA. The receptor was isolated from a human donor with an autoimmune cytopenia or autoimmune hepatitis (not recorded which). CDR3 loop: CAWSPPGHSPRGQYF.